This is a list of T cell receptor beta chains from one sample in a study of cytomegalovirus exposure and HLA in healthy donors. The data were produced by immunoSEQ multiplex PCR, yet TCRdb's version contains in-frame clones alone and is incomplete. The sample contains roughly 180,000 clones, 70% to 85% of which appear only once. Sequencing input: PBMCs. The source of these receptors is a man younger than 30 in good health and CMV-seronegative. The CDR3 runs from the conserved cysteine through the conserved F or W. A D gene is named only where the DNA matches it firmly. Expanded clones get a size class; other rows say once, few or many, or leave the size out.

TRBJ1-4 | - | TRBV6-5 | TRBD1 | CASSGSTGWMEKLFF | TGTGCCAGCAGTGGGTCGACAGGGTGGATGGAAAAACTGTTTTTT
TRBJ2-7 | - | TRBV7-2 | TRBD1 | CASSLAGGRTYEQYF | TGTGCCAGCAGCTTAGCAGGGGGCAGGACCTACGAGCAGTACTTC
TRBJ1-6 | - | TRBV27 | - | CASSHWTDVDSPLHF | TGTGCCAGCAGTCACTGGACAGATGTCGATTCACCCCTCCACTTT
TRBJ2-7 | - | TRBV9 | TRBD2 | CASSVEGGRAYEQYF | TGTGCCAGCAGCGTAGAAGGCGGGAGGGCCTACGAGCAGTACTTC
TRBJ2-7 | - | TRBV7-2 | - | CASSFGGNYEQYF | TGTGCCAGCAGCTTTGGCGGAAACTACGAGCAGTACTTC
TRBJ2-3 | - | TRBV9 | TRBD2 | CASSSVGSGRTTDTQYF | TGTGCCAGCAGCTCCGTGGGGAGCGGGAGAACCACAGATACGCAGTATTTT
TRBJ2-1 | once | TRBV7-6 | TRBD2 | CASSQAGGALVEQFF | TGTGCCAGCAGCCAGGCGGGGGGGGCTTTGGTCGAGCAGTTCTTC
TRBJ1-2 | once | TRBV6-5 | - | CASSYGGGAAYGYTF | TGTGCCAGCAGTTACGGTGGAGGGGCCGCCTATGGCTACACCTTC
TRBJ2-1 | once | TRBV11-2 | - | CASSPKGLVHEQFF | TGTGCCAGCAGCCCGAAGGGGCTGGTCCATGAGCAGTTCTTC
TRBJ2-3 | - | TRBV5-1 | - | CASSTGWGESTDTQYF | TGCGCCAGCAGCACCGGGTGGGGCGAGTCCACAGATACGCAGTATTTT
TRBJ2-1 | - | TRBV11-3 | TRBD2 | CASSLGRLAGGGEQFF | TGTGCCAGCAGCTTAGGTAGATTAGCGGGAGGAGGAGAGCAGTTCTTC
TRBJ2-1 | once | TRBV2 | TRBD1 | CASSRDRGQKNDEQFF | TGTGCCAGCAGTCGGGACAGGGGGCAAAAAAATGATGAGCAGTTCTTC
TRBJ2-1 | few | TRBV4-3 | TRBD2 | CASSRGSGGSYNEQFF | TGCGCCAGCAGCCGGGGGAGCGGGGGCTCCTACAATGAGCAGTTCTTC
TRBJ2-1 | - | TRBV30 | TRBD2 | CAWSWTSGVSNEQFF | TGTGCCTGGAGTTGGACTAGCGGGGTTTCCAATGAGCAGTTCTTC
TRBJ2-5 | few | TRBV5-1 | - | CASGGLSVETQYF | TGCGCCAGCGGAGGGCTTAGCGTTGAGACCCAGTACTTC
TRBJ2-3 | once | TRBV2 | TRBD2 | CASRLGTSGTDTQYF | TGTGCCAGCAGGCTCGGGACTAGCGGTACAGATACGCAGTATTTT
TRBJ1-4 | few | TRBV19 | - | CASRTQVANEKLFF | TGTGCCAGTAGGACACAGGTTGCAAATGAAAAACTGTTTTTT
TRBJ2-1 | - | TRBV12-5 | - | CASGLNWSGEQFF | TGTGCTAGTGGTTTGAACTGGAGTGGCGAGCAGTTCTTC
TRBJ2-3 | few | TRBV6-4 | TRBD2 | CASGRPGGRDTQYF | TGTGCCAGCGGACGTCCCGGGGGGAGGGATACGCAGTATTTT
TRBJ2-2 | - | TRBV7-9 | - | CASRMSPGTGELFF | TGTGCCAGCAGGATGAGTCCGGGCACCGGGGAGCTGTTTTTT